The sequence of this TCR beta chain was determined in a study of Ad26.COV2.S vaccination and SARS-CoV-2 variants. Background on the study: This donor came from the COV1001 trial of Ad26.COV2.S. Donor got 5x10^10 or 1x10^11 viral particles of Ad26.COV2.S. Overall study results and limits: Considerable breadth of spike-specific CD8+ and CD4+ T cell responses has reportedly been documented following vaccination.

TCRdb keeps only in-frame clones here, not all; method: immunoSEQ multiplex PCR. The sample records about 480,000 clones, around 85% being singletons. In the case of this clone: No antigen is known for it.

The CDR3 runs 17 residues. Germline V gene sequence: CDR1 SGHDN, CDR2 FVKESK. The germline V and J ends were trimmed by 4 bases and 1 base, with 17 bases remaining between them. Treatment specified: 19 received Ad26.COV2.S at low or high dose, single or two shots; 5 received placebo; per-sample allocation not given. It was on day 63 after the first vaccine or placebo injection that samples were taken. The donor's status was that of an adult aged 18-55 years in Boston. The rearrangement uses TRBV14 and TRBJ2-1; the D gene is possibly TRBD1 (6 bases). This specimen consisted of peripheral blood, obtained in a trial of Ad26.COV2.S vaccine versus placebo. The clonotype comes from a person between 18 and 65 years old who received the Ad26.COV2.S COVID-19 vaccine or a placebo. The CDR3: CASSPPHRELSYNEQFF. Written as DNA, the CDR3 is TGTGCCAGCAGCCCGCCTCACAGGGAGTTGTCCTACAATGAGCAGTTCTTC.